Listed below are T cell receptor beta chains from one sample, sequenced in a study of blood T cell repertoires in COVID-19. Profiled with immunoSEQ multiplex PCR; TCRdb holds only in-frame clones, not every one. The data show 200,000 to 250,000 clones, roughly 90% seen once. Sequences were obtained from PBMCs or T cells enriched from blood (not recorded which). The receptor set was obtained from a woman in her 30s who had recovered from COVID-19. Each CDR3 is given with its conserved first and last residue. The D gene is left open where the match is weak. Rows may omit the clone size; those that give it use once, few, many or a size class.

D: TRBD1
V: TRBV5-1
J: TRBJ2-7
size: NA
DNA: TGCGCCAGCAGCGTACTGACCCGGGACAGCTCCTACGAGCAGTACTTC
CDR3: CASSVLTRDSSYEQYF

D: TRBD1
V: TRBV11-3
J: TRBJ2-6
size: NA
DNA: TGTGCCAGCAGCTTCGGGACAGGGGGCTCTGGGGCCAACGTCCTGACTTTC
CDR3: CASSFGTGGSGANVLTF

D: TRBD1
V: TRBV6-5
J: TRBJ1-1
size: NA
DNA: TGTGCCAGCAGTCTAGGACAGGGGGCCACCAAAGCTTTCTTT
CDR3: CASSLGQGATKAFF

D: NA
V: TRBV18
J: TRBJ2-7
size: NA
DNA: TGTGCCAGCTCTACGAATAGCGGATACGAGCAGTACTTC
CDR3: CASSTNSGYEQYF

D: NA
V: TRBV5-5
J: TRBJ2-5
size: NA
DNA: TGTGCCAGCAGCTTCGCGGTGGAAGAGACCCAGTACTTC
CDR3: CASSFAVEETQYF

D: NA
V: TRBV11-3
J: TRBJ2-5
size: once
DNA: TGTGCCAGCAGCCCCCTAGAAGGCGAGACCCAGTACTTC
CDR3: CASSPLEGETQYF

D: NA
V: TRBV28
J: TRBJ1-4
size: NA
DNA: TGTGCCAGCAGAGGACTCAATGAAAAACTGTTTTTT
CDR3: CASRGLNEKLFF

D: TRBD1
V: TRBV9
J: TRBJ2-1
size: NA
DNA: TGTGCCAGCAGCGCCGCAGGGGGCCATCTATCGTCGTACAATGAGCAGTTCTTC
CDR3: CASSAAGGHLSSYNEQFF

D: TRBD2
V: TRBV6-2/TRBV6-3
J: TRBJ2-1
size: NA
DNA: TGTGCCAGCAGTTACTCCGGCTTAGCGGGAGGCGGTAATGAGCAGTTCTTC
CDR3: CASSYSGLAGGGNEQFF

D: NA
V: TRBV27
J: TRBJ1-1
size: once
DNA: TGTGCCAGCAGTTTATTTTTCCCCCGGGTCGAGGGTCTTGGTGAAGCTTTCTTT
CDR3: CASSLFFPRVEGLGEAFF

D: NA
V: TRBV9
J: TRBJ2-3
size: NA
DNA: TGTGCCAGCAGCGTCGGTACGCAGTATTTT
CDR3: CASSVGTQYF

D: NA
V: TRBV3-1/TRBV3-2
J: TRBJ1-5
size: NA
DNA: TGTGCCAGCAGCCAGGGGGAGGGGACCCGGGCCCAGCATTTT
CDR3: CASSQGEGTRAQHF

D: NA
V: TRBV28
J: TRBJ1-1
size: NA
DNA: TGTGCCAGCAGTGCCCAGGAGGGAGGGATTGAAGCTTTCTTT
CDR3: CASSAQEGGIEAFF

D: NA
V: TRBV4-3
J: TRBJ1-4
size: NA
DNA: TGCGCCAGCAGCCAAGGACAAGACGGTGAAAAACTGTTTTTT
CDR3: CASSQGQDGEKLFF

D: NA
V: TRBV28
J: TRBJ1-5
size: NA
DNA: TGTGCCAGCAGTTTATTGAGGCGAGGGCAGCCCCAGCATTTT
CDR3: CASSLLRRGQPQHF

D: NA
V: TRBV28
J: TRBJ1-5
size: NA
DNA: TGTGCCATACATGGCAGGGTTCTAAGCAATCAGCCCCAGCATTTT
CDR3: CAIHGRVLSNQPQHF

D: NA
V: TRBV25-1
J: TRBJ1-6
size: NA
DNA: TGTGCCAGCGGTTCGGGACTGCTTAATTCACCCCTCCACTTT
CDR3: CASGSGLLNSPLHF

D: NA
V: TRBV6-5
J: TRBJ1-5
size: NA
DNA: TGTGCCAGCAGCCCCCCCTGGGGGGAGCCCCAGCATTTT
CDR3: CASSPPWGEPQHF

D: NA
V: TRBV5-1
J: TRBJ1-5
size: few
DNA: TGCGCCAGCAGCTTGACAGGGAATGGACAGCCCCAGCATTTT
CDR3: CASSLTGNGQPQHF

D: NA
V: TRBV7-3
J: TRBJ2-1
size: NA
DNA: TGTGCCAGCAGCGTCATGGAGGGGGAGCAGTTCTTC
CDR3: CASSVMEGEQFF

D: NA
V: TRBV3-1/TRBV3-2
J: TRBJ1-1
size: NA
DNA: TGTGCCAGCAGACAGGGAGGGATGTACACTGAAGCTTTCTTT
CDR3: CASRQGGMYTEAFF

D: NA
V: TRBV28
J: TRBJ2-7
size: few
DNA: TGTGCCAGCAGTTTTAGCGTTGCGGGCTACGAGCAGTACTTC
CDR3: CASSFSVAGYEQYF

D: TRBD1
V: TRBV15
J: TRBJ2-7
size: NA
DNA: TGTGCCACCAGCAGAGATCTAGCTGTGTGGGGCCTAGGACAGGGGACCGAGCAGTACTTC
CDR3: CATSRDLAVWGLGQGTEQYF

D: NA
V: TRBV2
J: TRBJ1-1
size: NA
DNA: TGTGCCAGCAGTACGGGGTGGGGTCACGCTGAAGCTTTCTTT
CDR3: CASSTGWGHAEAFF

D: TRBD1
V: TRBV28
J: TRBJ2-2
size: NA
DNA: TGTGCCAGCAGTAAACAGGGGGCAAGAGGCGGGGAGCTGTTTTTT
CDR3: CASSKQGARGGELFF